This TCR beta chain was sequenced in a study of identical twins (dated by TCRdb to about 2016). A note on the overall study: TCR alpha and beta repertoires from monozygotic twins, unrelated adults of various ages and cord blood were deep-sequenced to test whether fetal clonotypes persist. Replicate twin experiments were performed at different times using different library preparation protocols to rule out contamination. Results the study describes overall, beyond this receptor: In beta out-of-frame sequences, excess twin sharing was weaker, because having fewer shared sequences lowered the signal-to-noise ratio. Zero-insertion analyses could be partly confounded by invariant T cells such as MAIT and iNKT, although diverse VJ usage argued against such confounding for most clonotypes. Compared with coincidental sharing between unrelated individuals, out-of-frame TCR alpha sequences shared between twins had an excess of sequences with low generation probability. Because the same donors could not be followed over many years, the conclusions relied on cross-sectional statistical analysis. Recombination models systematically underestimated out-of-frame TCR alpha sharing in monozygotic twins but agreed with sharing between unrelated individuals. Fewer insertions were carried by abundant cord blood beta clonotypes, a similar but weaker trend appeared in young adult naive repertoires, and no such trend appeared in memory repertoires.

This clonotype appeared a few times. The specificity of this receptor is unknown. Qualities for individual bases were not recorded, and no much larger clone is one base off. All donors were healthy Caucasians. Using Miltenyi CD45RO+ enrichment and human naive T-cell isolation kits, memory (CD45RO+) and naive T cells were isolated from PBMC. In the germline V gene, CDR1 corresponds to MNHNS and CDR2 to SASEGT. The CDR3, from cysteine to phenylalanine, totals 16 residues. Solely the CDR3 DNA is kept, with 48 bases framed from the first base. Unmatched junction bases come to 7, with V trimmed by 3 bases and J by 4 bases. Library preparation used 5' RACE. The data were produced on an Illumina HiSeq 2000. A universal primer binding site was added through template switching, and the final cDNA carried a unique molecular identifier so that TCR cDNA molecules could be counted accurately. Specific primers in the conserved constant-segment region were used to synthesize first-strand cDNA for TCR alpha and beta chains. To control for contamination, each cDNA library was double barcoded with a SMART-Mk sample barcode plus Illumina barcodes. TruSeq adapter sequences, together with Illumina sample barcodes, were added in two successive PCR steps. The Illumina HiSeq platform was used with custom primers to sequence TCR alpha and beta cDNA libraries. For the original study's pipeline: Unique molecular identifiers were extracted from raw reads with MiGEC, and CDR3 positions were determined with MiXCR. For each individual, recombination models were inferred using an EM algorithm with the repgenHMM and IGoR tools. The tcR package in R was used for shared clonotype analysis, with sharing normalized by the product of cloneset sizes. To study raw recombination without the effects of thymic and clonal selection, out-of-frame nonproductive sequences were analyzed. The public sequencing data were trimmed at Q25 with fastp and processed into clonotypes with MiXCR by TCRdb, which kept only in-frame beta chains. Rows are combined by CDR3 protein, so each entry shows the most common genes and DNA. TCRdb, not the authors, supplied the V and J calls. Present in this sample are roughly 250,000 distinct CDR3 sequences, over 12% of which were seen just once. Of the sample, around 9% is held by the ten largest clones.

The chain joins TRBV6-1 to TRBJ1-5, with 9 bases matching TRBD1. Sequenced input: memory (CD45RO+) T cells sorted from blood. This specimen's cell subset or site label, interpreted: CD45RO+ enriched T cells. This TCR came from a woman between 18 and 29 years old in good health. The CDR3 reads as follows: CASSDIQGAGNQPQHF. The DNA reads TGTGCCAGCAGTGACATACAGGGGGCGGGAAATCAGCCCCAGCATTTT.